One sample yielded the 27 T cell receptor beta chains listed below, sequenced in a study of patients and donors after allogeneic stem cell transplantation. TCRdb redid the calling of the RT-PCR reads with MiXCR, one entry per CDR3 protein. Here the sample spans about a million distinct CDR3 sequences, approximately 19% being singletons. Sequenced input: blood, either unsorted or a sorted T cell fraction (not recorded which). The receptor set was obtained from a human donor who was either an allogeneic HSCT recipient or a stem cell or donor lymphocyte infusion donor (not recorded which). It is not recorded whose cells these are; they may come from a transplant donor.

This chain links TRBV5-1 with TRBJ1-4; TRBD1 might be the D (5 bases). The CDR3 length is 12 residues. Trimming shortened V by 2 bases and J by 12 bases, and 11 bases separated the two germline ends. Germline lookup yields CDR1 SGHRS and CDR2 YFSETQ. As DNA, the CDR3 is TGCGCCAGCAGCTTCTCAGGGTCCCAACTGTTTTTT. Its protein product is CASSFSGSQLFF.

This clonotype appeared a few times. The genes are TRBV7-9 and TRBJ1-4, with unresolved D. V was trimmed by 0 bases and J by 8 bases, leaving 13 bases between them. Germline V CDR1 and CDR2: SEHNR, FQNEAQ (reference sequence). The CDR3 runs 15 residues. The DNA of the CDR3 is TGTGCCAGCAGCTTAGCCAGCCACCCGCGGGAAAAACTGTTTTTT. This translates into CASSLASHPREKLFF.

This clonotype was recorded a few times. The rearrangement uses TRBV6-2 or TRBV6-3 and TRBJ2-7; possible D gene TRBD2, 6 bases. V lost 4 bases, J lost 2 bases, and 18 bases lay in between. Germline values: CDR1 MNHEY, CDR2 SVGEGT. CDR3 length equals 16 residues. CDR3 nucleotide sequence: TGTGCCAGCAGTTTTCGTCCCGGGACTCGAACCTACGAGCAGTACTTC. Encoded protein: CASSFRPGTRTYEQYF.

V is TRBV29-1 and J is TRBJ1-1; a weak D match, TRBD1 (6 bases). Germline V gives CDR1 SQVTM, CDR2 ANQGSEA. V lost 7 bases and J lost 4, with 7 bases in between. The CDR3 has 10 amino acids. CDR3 residues: CSGQVTEAFF. The CDR3 bases are TGCAGCGGACAGGTCACTGAAGCTTTCTTT.

The chain carries TRBV24-1 and TRBJ2-2; 7 nucleotides agree with TRBD1. The V and J ends lost 4 bases and 2 bases, in that order; junction bases with no gene match: 9. Germline V gene sequence: CDR1 KGHDR, CDR2 SFDVKD. The CDR3 runs 17 residues. This chain's CDR3 is CATSDPSDRTNTGELFF. CDR3 coding DNA: TGTGCCACCAGTGACCCCTCGGACAGGACAAACACCGGGGAGCTGTTTTTT.

The chain uses TRBV5-1 and TRBJ1-5; D perhaps matches TRBD1 (6 bases). Trimming took off 0 bases at V and 7 bases at J, with 14 bases between the two ends. The CDR3 is 15 amino acids. CDR1 and CDR2 (germline): SGHRS, YFSETQ. Here the CDR3 reads CASSLEAGAGQPQHF. The CDR3 DNA is TGCGCCAGCAGCTTGGAGGCAGGGGCAGGGCAGCCCCAGCATTTT.

J is TRBJ1-1 and V is TRBV7-2; 11 bases agree with TRBD1. With 7 bases clipped from V and 5 bases from J, the junction kept 6 bases outside the gene matches. Germline CDR1 is SGHTA and CDR2 is FQGNSA. The CDR3 runs to 14 residues. CDR3 sequence reads: CASTVDRGLTEAFF. In nucleotides, the CDR3 is TGTGCCAGCACCGTGGACAGGGGGCTGACTGAAGCTTTCTTT.

CDR3: CASSRTPSYEQYF. In DNA, the CDR3 is TGTGCCAGCAGTCGGACACCTTCCTACGAGCAGTACTTC. V is TRBV3-1 and J is TRBJ2-7; maybe TRBD1 (5 bases). This CDR3 comprises 13 residues. Germline CDR1 and CDR2: LGHDT and YNNKEL (reference sequence). The V gene lost 6 bases and the J gene lost 1 base, with 10 bases spanning the gap.

J is TRBJ1-6 and V is TRBV6-1, with 7 bases lining up with TRBD1. V trimming: 5 bases; J trimming: 7 bases; junction bases outside the gene matches: 5. This CDR3 contains 14 residues. The germline CDR1 and CDR2 sequences are MNHNS and SASEGT. The CDR3 bases are TGTGCCAGCAGTCGCCAGGGGGGAAATTCACCCCTCCACTTT. Translating it yields CASSRQGGNSPLHF.

This clonotype occurred a few times. The V call is TRBV9, the J call TRBJ2-3, with 15 bases identical to TRBD2. With V trimmed by 0 bases and J by 5 bases, 7 bases remained unmatched. Germline V gene data show CDR1 as SGDLS and CDR2 as YYNGEE. The CDR3 sequence is 18 residues long. The CDR3 loop is CASSVVPQGLAGGDTQYF. CDR3 nucleotide sequence: TGTGCCAGCAGCGTAGTCCCCCAGGGACTAGCGGGAGGAGATACGCAGTATTTT. Complete variable domain (other parts from reference TRBV9 and TRBJ2-3): DSGVTQTPKHLITATGQRVTLRCSPRSGDLSVYWYQQSLDQGLQFLIQYYNGEERAKGNILERFSAQQFPDLHSELNLSSLELGDSALYFCASSVVPQGLAGGDTQYFGPGTRLTVL.

This clonotype was detected a few times. This may arise from a read error, as a much more abundant clone is one base away. The chain recombines TRBV24-1 with TRBJ2-3; maybe TRBD1 (6 bases). The germline V gene has CDR1 KGHDR and CDR2 SFDVKD. The CDR3 consists of 13 residues. V dropped 7 bases and J dropped 1 base, with 8 bases sitting between them. DNA of the CDR3: TGTGCCACCAGCCGACAGGGCACAGATACGCAGTATTTT. The encoded protein is CATSRQGTDTQYF.

This chain uses TRBV3-1 with TRBJ2-1, with 7 bases fitting TRBD2. Germline V CDR1 and CDR2: LGHDT, YNNKEL (reference sequence). The CDR3 spans 15 residues. V dropped 3 bases and J dropped 7; count of bases not matched to a gene: 9. The CDR3 is CASSHDAGVRNEQFF. CDR3 sequence (DNA): TGTGCCAGCAGCCATGACGCGGGAGTAAGGAATGAGCAGTTCTTC.

The CDR3 is CASSQEASNNQPQHF. The CDR3 DNA reads TGCGCCAGCAGCCAAGAGGCCAGCAATAATCAGCCCCAGCATTTT. The chain links TRBV4-1 to TRBJ1-5; D is unclear. V shed 0 bases and J shed 4 bases, with 10 bases lying between them. The CDR3 covers 15 residues. CDR1 is MGHRA and CDR2 is YSYEKL in the germline V gene.

The gene calls are TRBV30 and TRBJ1-2; D remains unclear. Between the trimmed V and J ends, which lost 6 bases and 4 bases, there was a span of 9 bases. The CDR3 sequence is 11 residues long. Germline loops: CDR1 GTSNPN, CDR2 SVGIG (reference sequence). CDR3 DNA: TGTGCCTGCACCCTATCCTATGGCTACACCTTC. Its translation: CACTLSYGYTF.

The chain recombines TRBV10-3 with TRBJ2-7; 8 nucleotides align to TRBD2. V was pared by 0 bases and J by 6 bases, with 1 base of the junction left unmatched. This CDR3 contains 13 residues. Looked up from germline, CDR1 is ENHRY and CDR2 is SYGVKD. CDR3 sequence reads: CAISESAGGEQYF. Here the CDR3 DNA reads TGTGCCATCAGTGAGTCGGCGGGAGGCGAGCAGTACTTC.

Ten or more counts support this clonotype. The chain joins TRBV20-1 to TRBJ1-2; tentative D call: TRBD1 (6 bases). Looked up from germline, CDR1 is DFQATT and CDR2 is SNEGSKA (reference sequence). Deletions cut 6 bases from V and 8 bases from J, with 16 bases between. There are 12 residues in the CDR3. CDR3 residues: CSAALGARGYTF. In DNA form, the CDR3 reads TGCAGTGCGGCTCTGGGGGCGAGGGGCTACACCTTC.

This clonotype appeared a few times. The chain joins TRBV20-1 to TRBJ1-2; no reliable D call. Germline V CDR1 and CDR2: DFQATT, SNEGSKA (reference sequence). Trimming removed 2 bases from V and 5 bases from J, with 15 bases in between. The CDR3 totals 14 residues. The CDR3 is CSARSQRSSYGYTF. DNA of the CDR3: TGCAGTGCTAGATCCCAAAGAAGTTCATATGGCTACACCTTC.

The gene calls are TRBV6-1 and TRBJ2-7, with TRBD2 identical over 12 bases. Germline loops: CDR1 MNHNS, CDR2 SASEGT. V trimming: 5 bases; J trimming: 5 bases; junction bases outside the gene matches: 13. CDR3 length equals 17 residues. CDR3 coding DNA: TGTGCCAGCAGTCCACCACTAGCGGGAGGCGCTAGGCACGAGCAGTACTTC. It codes for CASSPPLAGGARHEQYF.

In this sample, this clonotype turned up a few times. V and J are TRBV30 and TRBJ2-7; D possibly uses TRBD1 or TRBD2 (6 bases each). This CDR3 is 16 amino acids long. Trimming removed 0 bases from V and 3 bases from J, with 18 bases in between. CDR1 and CDR2 (germline): GTSNPN, SVGIG (reference sequence). This CDR3 is CAWSVLGGGGSYEQYF. The CDR3 DNA reads TGTGCCTGGAGTGTACTGGGGGGCGGTGGTAGCTACGAGCAGTACTTC. The complete variable domain, with remaining parts taken from reference TRBV30 and TRBJ2-7, reads SQTIHQWPATLVQPVGSPLSLECTVEGTSNPNLYWYRQAAGRGLQLLFYSVGIGQISSEVPQNLSASRPQDRQFILSSKKLLLSDSGFYLCAWSVLGGGGSYEQYFGPGTRLTVT.

V and J are TRBV5-4 and TRBJ2-3, with D perhaps TRBD2 (6 bases). Trimming stripped 1 base from V and 1 base from J, with 13 bases between. Germline V gene sequence: CDR1 SGHNT, CDR2 YYREEE (reference sequence). CDR3 length: 16 amino acids. CDR3 DNA: TGTGCCAGCAGCTTGTTTTCCGCGGGGCGCACAGATACGCAGTATTTT. Translating gives CASSLFSAGRTDTQYF.

This clonotype showed up just a few times. The V and J genes are TRBV20-1 and TRBJ2-1; TRBD2 matches 11 bases. CDR3 size: 16 residues. V shed 6 bases and J 6 bases; nucleotides not matched to a gene: 13. The germline CDR1 and CDR2 sequences are DFQATT and SNEGSKA (reference sequence). This chain's CDR3 is CSAKSATSGSANEQFF. CDR3 DNA sequence: TGCAGTGCCAAATCCGCAACTAGCGGGAGCGCCAATGAGCAGTTCTTC.

For this clonotype: The CDR3 does not close with the conserved phenylalanine or tryptophan, likely indicating a read error. V is TRBV20-1 and J is TRBJ2-3; 7 nucleotides align to TRBD2. The germline CDR1 and CDR2 sequences are DFQATT and SNEGSKA (reference sequence). The CDR3 runs 14 residues. The V segment lost 1 base and the J segment 3 bases; nucleotides outside the gene matches: 4. CDR3 DNA sequence: TGCAGTGCTAGAGCAACGGGAGGTACAGATACGCAGTATCTT. Translated: CSARATGGTDTQYL.

This clonotype was recorded many times. This chain links TRBV4-3 with TRBJ2-7; no clear D gene. The CDR3 has 13 amino acids. The V gene lost 0 bases and the J gene lost 2 bases, with 5 bases spanning the gap. CDR1 LGHNA and CDR2 YSLEER come from the germline V gene. CDR3 residues: CASSQDLTYEQYF. The CDR3 nucleotides are TGCGCCAGCAGCCAAGATCTAACCTACGAGCAGTACTTC.

This clonotype was counted between two and nine times. The chain is built from TRBV11-2 and TRBJ1-2, with 12 nucleotides matching TRBD1. Looked up from germline, CDR1 is SGHAT and CDR2 is FQNNGV. CDR3 length equals 17 residues. V lost 1 base to trimming and J lost 5 bases; unmatched junction nucleotides: 8. CDR3 amino acids: CASSLGPGQGAGYGYTF. The DNA of the CDR3 is TGTGCCAGCAGCTTAGGGCCGGGACAGGGGGCCGGATATGGCTACACCTTC.

This clonotype was found a few times. This sequence joins TRBV7-9 and TRBJ1-2; no definite D call. CDR1 is SEHNR, CDR2 FQNEAQ, per germline (reference sequence). Trimming removed 1 base from V and 9 bases from J, with 9 bases in between. The CDR3 is 12 amino acids. The CDR3 here is CASSLGGGSYTF. CDR3 coding DNA: TGTGCCAGCAGCTTAGGGGGAGGCAGCTACACCTTC.

This clonotype was observed a few times. J is TRBJ1-1 and V is TRBV19; no clear D gene. The CDR3 extends over 12 amino acids. The V gene lost 9 bases and the J gene lost 2 bases, with 10 bases spanning the gap. Germline CDR1 is LNHDA and CDR2 is SQIVND (reference sequence). In nucleotides, the CDR3 is TGTGCCAGCCTGGACCCCAACACTGAAGCTTTCTTT. Amino acid sequence: CASLDPNTEAFF.

This clonotype was recorded many times. This chain connects TRBV5-6 to TRBJ2-1; no clear D. Germline CDR1 SGHDT, CDR2 YYEEEE. The CDR3 spans 13 residues. V was shortened by 8 bases and J by 8 bases, with 17 bases between the two germline ends. CDR3 protein: CASPPTGRDEQFF. For the CDR3, the DNA is TGTGCCAGTCCACCGACTGGAAGAGATGAGCAGTTCTTC.